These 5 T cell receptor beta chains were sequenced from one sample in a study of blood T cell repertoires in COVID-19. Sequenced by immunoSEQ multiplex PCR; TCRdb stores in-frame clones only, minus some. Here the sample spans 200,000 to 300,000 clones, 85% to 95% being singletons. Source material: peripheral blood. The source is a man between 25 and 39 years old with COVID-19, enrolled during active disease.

CDR3: CASLSATNEKLFF. CDR3 DNA: TGTGCCAGCCTAAGTGCAACTAATGAAAAACTGTTTTTT. The rearrangement links TRBV28 to TRBJ1-4; D is ambiguous. From germline, CDR1 is MDHEN and CDR2 SYDVKM. CDR3 length equals 13 residues. Deletions cut 8 bases from V and 0 bases from J, with 7 bases between. The whole variable domain, filled in from reference TRBV28 and TRBJ1-4, reads DVKVTQSSRYLVKRTGEKVFLECVQDMDHENMFWYRQDPGLGLRLIYFSYDVKMKEKGDIPEGYSVSREKKERFSLILESASTNQTSMYLCASLSATNEKLFFGSGTQLSVL.

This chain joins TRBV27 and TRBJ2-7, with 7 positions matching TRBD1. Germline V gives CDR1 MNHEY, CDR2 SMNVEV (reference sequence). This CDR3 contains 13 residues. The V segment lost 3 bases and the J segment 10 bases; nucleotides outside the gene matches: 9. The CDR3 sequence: CASSLTQGFGQYF. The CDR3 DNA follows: TGTGCCAGCAGTTTGACACAGGGGTTCGGTCAGTACTTC.

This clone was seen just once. The CDR3 nucleotides are TGTGCCAGCAGCTTTCGGCGGGGACAGGGGGCTTTAGAGACCCAGTACTTC. It specifies CASSFRRGQGALETQYF. V and J are TRBV7-9 and TRBJ2-5; 12 bases map to TRBD1. The germline V gene encodes CDR1 SEHNR and CDR2 FQNEAQ (reference sequence). Trimming at V came to 3 bases and at J to 4 bases, leaving 9 bases not matched to a gene. This CDR3 has 17 amino acids.

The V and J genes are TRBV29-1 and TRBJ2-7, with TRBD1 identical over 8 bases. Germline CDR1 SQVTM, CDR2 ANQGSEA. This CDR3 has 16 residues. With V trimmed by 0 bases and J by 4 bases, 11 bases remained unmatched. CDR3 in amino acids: CSVEEGLARGQYEQYF. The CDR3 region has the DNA TGCAGCGTTGAAGAAGGTTTGGCCAGGGGGCAATACGAGCAGTACTTC.

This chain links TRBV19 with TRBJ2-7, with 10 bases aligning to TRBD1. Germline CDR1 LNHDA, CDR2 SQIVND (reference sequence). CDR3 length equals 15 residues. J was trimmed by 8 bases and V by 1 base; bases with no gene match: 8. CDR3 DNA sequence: TGTGCCAGTAGTATAGGGGTCCCGGGACAGGGGAAGCAGTACTTC. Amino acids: CASSIGVPGQGKQYF.